The 4 T cell receptor beta chains below come from one sample, sequenced in a study of CXCR3-negative and CXCR3-positive naive CD8 T cells. Libraries were UMI-labeled 5' RACE TRB cDNA. TCRdb reanalyzed the 5' RACE reads, giving one entry per CDR3 protein sequence and no DNA. With tens of thousands of distinct CDR3 sequences in the sample, the ten largest clones hold approximately 1.6%. Sequencing was performed on naive CXCR3- CD8+ T cells from blood. As to subset: CD45RO-CCR7+CD27+CD95- naive CD8+ T cells lacking CXCR3 (TNR3-). Every receptor here comes from a human donor in good health. Some clones in this sample may be carry-over from other donors' samples.

This chain joins TRBV7-9 and TRBJ2-1; TCRdb's D call, TRBD1, is unchecked because there is no DNA. Germline assignment: CDR1 SEHNR and CDR2 FQNEAQ (reference sequence). The CDR3 consists of 16 residues. CDR3 region: CASSSGVGSSYNEQFF.

The V and J genes are TRBV28 and TRBJ2-7; there is no DNA to check the TCRdb D call of TRBD1. Per the germline V gene, CDR1 is MDHEN and CDR2 is SYDVKM. CDR3 size: 14 residues. The CDR3 region is CASSSRDREGEQYF.

This rearrangement joins TRBV2 to TRBJ1-1. Germline V gene lookup returns CDR1 SNHLY and CDR2 FYNNEI. The length of the CDR3 is 15 residues. CDR3 protein: CASSLFAEMNTEAFF.

The chain links TRBV7-9 to TRBJ2-1. CDR1 and CDR2 from the germline V gene are SEHNR and FQNEAQ (reference sequence). The length of the CDR3 is 16 residues. CDR3 sequence: CASSLPVRSSYNEQFF.